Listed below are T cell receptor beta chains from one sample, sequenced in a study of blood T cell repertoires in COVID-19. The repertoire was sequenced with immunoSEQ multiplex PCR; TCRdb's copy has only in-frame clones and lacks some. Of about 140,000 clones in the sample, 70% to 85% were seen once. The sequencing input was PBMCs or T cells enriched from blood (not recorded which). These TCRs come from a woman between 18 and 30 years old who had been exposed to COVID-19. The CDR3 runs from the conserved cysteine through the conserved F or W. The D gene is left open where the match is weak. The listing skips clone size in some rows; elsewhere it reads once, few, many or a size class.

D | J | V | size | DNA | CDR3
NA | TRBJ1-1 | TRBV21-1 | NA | TGTGCCAGCAGCGCGGGACAGGCCCACACTGAAGCTTTCTTT | CASSAGQAHTEAFF
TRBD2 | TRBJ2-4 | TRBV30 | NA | TGTGCCTGGAGTGGTATAGCGGGAGTCTGGTACTTC | CAWSGIAGVWYF
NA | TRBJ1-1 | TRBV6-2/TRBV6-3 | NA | TGTGCCAGCAGTCGGGCAGGACAGCTGAACACTGAAGCTTTCTTT | CASSRAGQLNTEAFF
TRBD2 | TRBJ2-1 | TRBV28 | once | TGTGCCAGCAGTTACGGCGGGAGTGTAGGCAATGAGCAGTTCTTC | CASSYGGSVGNEQFF
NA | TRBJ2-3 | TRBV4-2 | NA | TGTGCCAGCAGCCAACTACTTACAGATACGCAGTATTTT | CASSQLLTDTQYF
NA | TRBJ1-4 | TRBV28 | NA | TGTGCCAGCAGTCTGACAGGTTATCGAGAAAAACTGTTTTTT | CASSLTGYREKLFF
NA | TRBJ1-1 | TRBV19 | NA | TGTGCCAGTAGTCCCGGGAACACTGAAGCTTTCTTT | CASSPGNTEAFF
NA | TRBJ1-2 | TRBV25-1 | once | TGTGCCAGCAGCACACTCACTACAGGGCCGGCGGACTATGGCTACACCTTC | CASSTLTTGPADYGYTF
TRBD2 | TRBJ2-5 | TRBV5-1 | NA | TGCGCCAGCAGCTTGGGTACTAGCGGGGGGCAAGAGACCCAGTACTTC | CASSLGTSGGQETQYF
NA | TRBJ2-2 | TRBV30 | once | TGTGCCTGGAGTGTTGGGGCAGCCTACACCGGGGAGCTGTTTTTT | CAWSVGAAYTGELFF
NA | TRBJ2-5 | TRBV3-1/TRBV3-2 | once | TGTGCCAGCAGCCAAGGTCTAGTTCAACTAGAGACCCAGTACTTC | CASSQGLVQLETQYF
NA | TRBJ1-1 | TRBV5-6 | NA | TGTGCCAGCAGCTTTATTAACACTGAAGCTTTCTTT | CASSFINTEAFF
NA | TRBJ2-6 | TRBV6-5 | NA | TGTGCCAGCACTCCCCGGGTCTCTGGGGCCAACGTCCTGACTTTC | CASTPRVSGANVLTF
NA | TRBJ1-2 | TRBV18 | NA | TGTGCTAGCTCACCAAGAGAGGACTATGGCTACACCTTC | CASSPREDYGYTF
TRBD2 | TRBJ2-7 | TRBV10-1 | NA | TGCGCCAGCAGGGAACTAGCGGGAGGTATCTTTTACGAGCAGTACTTC | CASRELAGGIFYEQYF
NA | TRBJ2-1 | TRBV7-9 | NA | TGTGCCAGCAGCTTATCTGGAGGGCCCGCCTTTCACAATGAGCAGTTCTTC | CASSLSGGPAFHNEQFF
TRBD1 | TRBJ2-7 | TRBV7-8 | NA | TGTGCCAGCAGCTTGGGACAGAACTACGAGCAGTACTTC | CASSLGQNYEQYF
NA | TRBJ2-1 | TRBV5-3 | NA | TGTGCCAGAAGCAGACGATCCGGGGGAAAGGTACATGAGCAGTTCTTC | CARSRRSGGKVHEQFF
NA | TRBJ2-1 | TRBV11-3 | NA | TGTGCCAGCAGCTTATATAAAAATGAGCAGTTCTTC | CASSLYKNEQFF
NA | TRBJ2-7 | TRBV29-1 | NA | TGCAGCGTTGAACTGACTGATTACGAGCAGTACTTC | CSVELTDYEQYF
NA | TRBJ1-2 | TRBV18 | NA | TGTGCCAGCTCACCAGCCACGGTTAACTATGGCTACACCTTC | CASSPATVNYGYTF
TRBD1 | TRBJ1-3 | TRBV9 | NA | TGTGCCAGCAGCATTACAGGGGGGTCTGGAAACACCATATATTTT | CASSITGGSGNTIYF